These 8 T cell receptor beta chains share one sample of origin, sequenced in a study of blood T cell repertoires in COVID-19. This table comes from immunoSEQ multiplex PCR, and its TCRdb copy is limited to in-frame clones, with some not included. The sample records more than 150,000 clones, over 80% being singletons. Input material: peripheral blood. These receptors originate from a woman aged 55-69 years with acute or convalescent COVID-19.

This clone was observed a single time. An end of the junction differs from the germline gene, which may be a read error. This chain uses TRBV7-7 with TRBJ2-3, with TRBD2 identical over 13 bases. The CDR3 has 18 amino acids. Germline V gene lookup returns CDR1 SSHAT and CDR2 FNYEAQ (reference sequence). Written as DNA, the CDR3 is TGTGCTAGCAGCCCCCGACTAGCGGGGGGCCTACGCACAGATACGCAGTATTTT. Translated, it gives CASSPRLAGGLRTDTQYF. Complete variable domain (other parts from reference TRBV7-7 and TRBJ2-3): GAGVSQSPRYKVTKRGQDVTLRCDPISSHATLYWYQQALGQGPEFLTYFNYEAQPDKSGLPSDRFSAERPEGSISTLTIQRTEQRDSAMYRCASSPRLAGGLRTDTQYFGPGTRLTVL.

This clone showed up just once. V and J are TRBV6-4 and TRBJ1-2, with D possibly matching TRBD1 (6 bases). V was clipped by 4 bases and J by 0 bases, with 9 bases between them. The CDR3 spans 14 residues. The germline gives CDR1 MRHNA, CDR2 SNTAGT. CDR3 protein: CASSVDRTNYGYTF. CDR3 in DNA: TGTGCCAGCAGTGTTGACAGGACTAACTATGGCTACACCTTC.

The sample holds one count of this clone. The rearrangement joins TRBV9 to TRBJ2-3; TRBD2 matches at 9 bases. CDR3 length: 15 residues. Losses at the gene ends were 0 bases for V and 7 bases for J; bases not matched to a gene: 6. CDR1 SGDLS and CDR2 YYNGEE come from the germline V gene. CDR3 residues: CASSVESGGPHTQYF. Here the CDR3 DNA reads TGTGCCAGCAGCGTAGAGAGCGGGGGGCCGCATACGCAGTATTTT. Combining the CDR3 with reference TRBV9 and TRBJ2-3 gives the whole variable domain DSGVTQTPKHLITATGQRVTLRCSPRSGDLSVYWYQQSLDQGLQFLIQYYNGEERAKGNILERFSAQQFPDLHSELNLSSLELGDSALYFCASSVESGGPHTQYFGPGTRLTVL.

V and J are TRBV6-5 and TRBJ1-5, with TRBD1 matching 12 bases. Germline V gene lookup returns CDR1 MNHEY and CDR2 SVGAGI. With V trimmed by 4 bases and J by 7 bases, 5 bases remained unmatched. The CDR3 has 15 residues. CDR3 region: CASSLSGQGAQPQHF. The CDR3 bases are TGTGCCAGCAGTTTGTCGGGACAGGGGGCACAGCCCCAGCATTTT.

The gene calls are TRBV5-4 and TRBJ2-3, with 8 nucleotides matching TRBD1. Trimming took 1 base from V and 0 from J; bases not matched to a gene: 7. The CDR3 runs 17 residues. Germline values: CDR1 SGHNT, CDR2 YYREEE (reference sequence). The CDR3 coding sequence is TGTGCCAGCAGCTTGAGAAGGACAGGGACTAGCACAGATACGCAGTATTTT. Protein sequence: CASSLRRTGTSTDTQYF. Complete variable domain (other parts from reference TRBV5-4 and TRBJ2-3): ETGVTQSPTHLIKTRGQQVTLRCSSQSGHNTVSWYQQALGQGPQFIFQYYREEENGRGNFPPRFSGLQFPNYSSELNVNALELDDSALYLCASSLRRTGTSTDTQYFGPGTRLTVL.

The chain carries TRBV11-2 and TRBJ1-6; no definite D call. In germline, CDR1 is SGHAT, CDR2 FQNNGV. The CDR3 loop spans 15 amino acids. Trimming took 3 bases from V and 10 from J, leaving 16 bases between them. The CDR3 spells CASSFTRGQGSPLHF. The CDR3 DNA follows: TGTGCCAGCAGCTTCACCAGAGGCCAAGGCTCACCCCTCCACTTT.

This chain links TRBV6-5 with TRBJ2-7; D gene unclear. V lost 4 bases to trimming and J lost 1 base, with 8 bases between them. The CDR3 runs to 13 residues. CDR1 and CDR2 (germline): MNHEY, SVGAGI. CDR3 sequence: CASSSTDSYEQYF. The CDR3 region has the DNA TGTGCCAGCAGTTCAACAGATTCCTACGAGCAGTACTTC.

V is TRBV7-2 and J is TRBJ1-6; D ambiguous. Germline V gives CDR1 SGHTA, CDR2 FQGNSA. The ends were cut back, 2 bases at V and 7 bases at J, with 3 bases in the middle. The CDR3 extends over 12 amino acids. CDR3 amino acids: CASSLQNSPLHF. CDR3 DNA sequence: TGTGCCAGCAGCTTACAGAATTCACCCCTCCACTTT.